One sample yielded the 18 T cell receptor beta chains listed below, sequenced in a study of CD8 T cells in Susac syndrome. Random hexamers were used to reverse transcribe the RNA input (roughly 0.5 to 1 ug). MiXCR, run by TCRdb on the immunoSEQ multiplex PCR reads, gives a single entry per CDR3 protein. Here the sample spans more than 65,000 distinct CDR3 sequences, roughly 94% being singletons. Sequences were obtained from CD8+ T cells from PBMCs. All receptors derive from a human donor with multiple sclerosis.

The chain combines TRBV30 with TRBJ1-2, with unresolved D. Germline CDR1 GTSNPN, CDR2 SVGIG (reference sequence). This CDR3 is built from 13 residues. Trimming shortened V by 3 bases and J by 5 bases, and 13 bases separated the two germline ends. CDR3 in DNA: TGTGCCTGGAGCTTGGTGACAATTTATGGCTACACCTTC. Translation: CAWSLVTIYGYTF.

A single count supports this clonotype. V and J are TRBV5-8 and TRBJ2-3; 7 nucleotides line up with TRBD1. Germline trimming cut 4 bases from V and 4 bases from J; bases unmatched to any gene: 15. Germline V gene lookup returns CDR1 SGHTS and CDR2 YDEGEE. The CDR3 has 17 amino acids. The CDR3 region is CASSPGNRQGRADTQYF. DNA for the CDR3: TGTGCCAGCAGCCCCGGTAATCGACAGGGCAGGGCAGATACGCAGTATTTT.

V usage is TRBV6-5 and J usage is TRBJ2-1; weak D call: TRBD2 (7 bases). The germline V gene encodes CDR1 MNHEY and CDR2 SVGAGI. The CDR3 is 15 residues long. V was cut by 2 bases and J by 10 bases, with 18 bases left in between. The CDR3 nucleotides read TGTGCCAGCAGTTACATGGGGGGGCTTTCGTTCGAGCAGTTCTTC. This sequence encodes CASSYMGGLSFEQFF.

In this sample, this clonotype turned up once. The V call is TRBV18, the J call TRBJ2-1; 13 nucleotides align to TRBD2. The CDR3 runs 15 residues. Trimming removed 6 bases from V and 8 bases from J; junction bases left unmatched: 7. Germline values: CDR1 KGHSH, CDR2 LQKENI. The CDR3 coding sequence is TGTGCCAGCTCCCGGACTAGCGGGAGCGGCGATGAGCAGTTCTTC. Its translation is CASSRTSGSGDEQFF. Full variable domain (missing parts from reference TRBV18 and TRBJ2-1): NAGVMQNPRHLVRRRGQEARLRCSPMKGHSHVYWYRQLPEEGLKFMVYLQKENIIDESGMPKERFSAEFPKEGPSILRIQQVVRGDSAAYFCASSRTSGSGDEQFFGPGTRLTVL.

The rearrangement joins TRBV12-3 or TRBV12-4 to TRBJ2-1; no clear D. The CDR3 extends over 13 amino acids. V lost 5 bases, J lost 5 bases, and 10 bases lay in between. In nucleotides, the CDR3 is TGTGCCAGCAGTCCGAACCGGGACAATGAGCAGTTCTTC. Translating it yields CASSPNRDNEQFF.

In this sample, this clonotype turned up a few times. CDR3 in DNA: TGTGCCAGCAGCCTCCCCCCACTAGCGGCGTACTTC. It is translated as CASSLPPLAAYF. The V gene is TRBV6-1, the J gene TRBJ2-5; TRBD2 matches 8 bases. The germline V gene encodes CDR1 MNHNS and CDR2 SASEGT. V dropped 6 bases and J dropped 13; count of bases not matched to a gene: 10. The CDR3 has 12 amino acids.

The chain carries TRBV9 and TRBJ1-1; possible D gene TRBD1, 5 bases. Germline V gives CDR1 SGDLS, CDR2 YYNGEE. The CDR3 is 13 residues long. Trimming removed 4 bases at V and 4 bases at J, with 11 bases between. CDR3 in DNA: TGTGCCAGCAGCAGGGAGGGGAGCACTGAAGCTTTCTTT. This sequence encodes CASSREGSTEAFF. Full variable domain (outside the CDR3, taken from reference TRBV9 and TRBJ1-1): DSGVTQTPKHLITATGQRVTLRCSPRSGDLSVYWYQQSLDQGLQFLIQYYNGEERAKGNILERFSAQQFPDLHSELNLSSLELGDSALYFCASSREGSTEAFFGQGTRLTVV.

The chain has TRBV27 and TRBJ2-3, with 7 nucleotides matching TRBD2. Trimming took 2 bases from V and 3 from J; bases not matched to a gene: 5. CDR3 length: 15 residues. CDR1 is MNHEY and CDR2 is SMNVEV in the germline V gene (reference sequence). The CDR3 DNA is TGTGCCAGCAGTTTAGGGGGGGGAAGGACAGATACGCAGTATTTT. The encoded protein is CASSLGGGRTDTQYF.

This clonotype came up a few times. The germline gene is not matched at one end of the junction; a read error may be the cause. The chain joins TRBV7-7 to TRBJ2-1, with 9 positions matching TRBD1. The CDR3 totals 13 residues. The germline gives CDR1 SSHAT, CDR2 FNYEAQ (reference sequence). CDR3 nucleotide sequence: TGTGCTAGCAGCTTAGGACAGGGGAATGAGCAGTTCTTC. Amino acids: CASSLGQGNEQFF. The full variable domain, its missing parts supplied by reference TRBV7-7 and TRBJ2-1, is GAGVSQSPRYKVTKRGQDVTLRCDPISSHATLYWYQQALGQGPEFLTYFNYEAQPDKSGLPSDRFSAERPEGSISTLTIQRTEQRDSAMYRCASSLGQGNEQFFGPGTRLTVL.

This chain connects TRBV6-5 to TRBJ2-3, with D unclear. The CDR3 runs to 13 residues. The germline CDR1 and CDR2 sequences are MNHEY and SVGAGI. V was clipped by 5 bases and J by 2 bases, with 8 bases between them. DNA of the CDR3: TGTGCCAGCAGTGATACAGACACAGATACGCAGTATTTT. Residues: CASSDTDTDTQYF.

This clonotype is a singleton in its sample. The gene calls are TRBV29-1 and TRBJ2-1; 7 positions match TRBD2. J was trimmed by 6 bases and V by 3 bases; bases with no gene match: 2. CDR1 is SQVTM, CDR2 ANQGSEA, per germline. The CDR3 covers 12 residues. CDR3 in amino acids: CSVEQRGNEQFF. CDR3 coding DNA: TGCAGCGTTGAGCAGCGGGGCAATGAGCAGTTCTTC.

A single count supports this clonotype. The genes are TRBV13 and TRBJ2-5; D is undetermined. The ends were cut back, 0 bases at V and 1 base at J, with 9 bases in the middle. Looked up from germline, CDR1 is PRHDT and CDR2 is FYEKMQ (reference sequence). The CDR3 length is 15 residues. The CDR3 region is CASSLGASAQETQYF. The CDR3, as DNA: TGTGCCAGCAGCTTAGGGGCATCCGCCCAAGAGACCCAGTACTTC.

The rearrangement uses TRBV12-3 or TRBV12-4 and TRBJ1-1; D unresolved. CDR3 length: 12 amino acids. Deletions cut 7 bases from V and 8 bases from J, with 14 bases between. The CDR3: CASTTPLGEAFF. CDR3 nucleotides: TGTGCCAGCACCACCCCTCTAGGGGAAGCTTTCTTT.

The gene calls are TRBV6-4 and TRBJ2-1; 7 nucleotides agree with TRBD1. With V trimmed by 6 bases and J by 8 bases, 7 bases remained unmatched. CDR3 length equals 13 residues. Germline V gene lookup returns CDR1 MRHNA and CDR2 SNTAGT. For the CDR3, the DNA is TGTGCCAGCAGCGACAGGGTTTTCGATGAGCAGTTCTTC. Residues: CASSDRVFDEQFF.

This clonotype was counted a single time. CDR3 DNA: TGTGCCAGCAGTCCCCAGACAGGGATCACTGAAGCTTTCTTT. Its translation: CASSPQTGITEAFF. The V call is TRBV27, the J call TRBJ1-1; 7 nucleotides match TRBD1. Germline V CDR1 and CDR2: MNHEY, SMNVEV (reference sequence). The CDR3 length is 14 residues. Unmatched junction bases numbered 7, after V lost 5 bases and J lost 4 bases.

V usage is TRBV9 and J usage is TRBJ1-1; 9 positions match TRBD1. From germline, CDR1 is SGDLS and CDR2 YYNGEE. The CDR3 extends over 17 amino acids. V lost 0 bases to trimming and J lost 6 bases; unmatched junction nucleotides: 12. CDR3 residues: CASSVVPLGQGYAEAFF. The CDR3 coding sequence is TGTGCCAGCAGCGTAGTCCCCCTAGGACAGGGGTACGCTGAAGCTTTCTTT.

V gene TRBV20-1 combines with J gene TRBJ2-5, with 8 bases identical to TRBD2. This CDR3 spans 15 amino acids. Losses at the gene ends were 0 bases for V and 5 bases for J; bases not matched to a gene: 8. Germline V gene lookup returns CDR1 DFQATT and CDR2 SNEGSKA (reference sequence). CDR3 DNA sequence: TGCAGTGCTAGAGATGTCGGGGGGGGCATGGAGACCCAGTACTTC. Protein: CSARDVGGGMETQYF.

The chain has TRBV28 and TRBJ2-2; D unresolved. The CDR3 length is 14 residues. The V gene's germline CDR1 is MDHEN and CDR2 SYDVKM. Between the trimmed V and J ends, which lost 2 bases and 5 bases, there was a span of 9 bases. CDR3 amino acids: CASSLPYKTGELFF. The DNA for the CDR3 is TGTGCCAGCAGTTTACCCTACAAAACCGGGGAGCTGTTTTTT. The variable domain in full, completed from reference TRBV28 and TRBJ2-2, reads DVKVTQSSRYLVKRTGEKVFLECVQDMDHENMFWYRQDPGLGLRLIYFSYDVKMKEKGDIPEGYSVSREKKERFSLILESASTNQTSMYLCASSLPYKTGELFFGEGSRLTVL.